This TCR beta chain was sequenced for a study of blood T cell repertoires in COVID-19. Study-wide context: Sites across the United States, Italy and Spain contributed samples from acute and convalescent COVID-19.

Sequencing used immunoSEQ multiplex PCR; TCRdb keeps in-frame clones, though not all of them. This table holds around 270,000 clones, about 89% found once. The germline V gene encodes CDR1 LNHDA and CDR2 SQIVND (reference sequence). This CDR3 comprises 14 residues. The V end lost 7 bases, the J end lost 1 base, and 10 bases lay between the germline ends. The V gene is TRBV19, the J gene TRBJ2-2, with D possibly being TRBD1 (6 bases). This sequence originates from a man aged 30-40 years with acute or convalescent COVID-19. Specimen: peripheral blood. CDR3 sequence reads: CASKPGQNTGELFF. CDR3 nucleotide sequence: TGTGCCAGTAAACCGGGACAGAACACCGGGGAGCTGTTTTTT.